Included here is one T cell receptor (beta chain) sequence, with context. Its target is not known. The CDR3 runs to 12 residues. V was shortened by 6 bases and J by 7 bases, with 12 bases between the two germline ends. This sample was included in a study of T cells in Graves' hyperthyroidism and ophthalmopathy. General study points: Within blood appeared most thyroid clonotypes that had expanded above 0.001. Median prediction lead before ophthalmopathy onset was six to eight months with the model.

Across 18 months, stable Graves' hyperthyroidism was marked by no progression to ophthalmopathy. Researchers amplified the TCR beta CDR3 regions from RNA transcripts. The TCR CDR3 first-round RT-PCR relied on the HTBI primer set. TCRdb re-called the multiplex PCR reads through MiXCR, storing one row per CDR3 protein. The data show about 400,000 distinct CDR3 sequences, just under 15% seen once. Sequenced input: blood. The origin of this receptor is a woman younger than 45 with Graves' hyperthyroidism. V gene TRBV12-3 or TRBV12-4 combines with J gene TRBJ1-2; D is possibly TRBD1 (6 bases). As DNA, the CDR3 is TGTGCCAGCAGGACTCAGGGGACTGGCTACACCTTC. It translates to CASRTQGTGYTF.